This passage covers 10 T cell receptor beta chains from one sample sequenced in a study of cytomegalovirus exposure and HLA in healthy donors. 60 Vbeta and 13 Jbeta primers were used in PCR. Repertoires were generated with immunoSEQ multiplex PCR, while TCRdb's copy carries only in-frame clones and drops some. The sample holds 120,000 to 150,000 clones, about 80% seen once. Material: PBMCs. The receptors here all came from a woman in her forties in good health and CMV-seropositive.

The DNA for the CDR3 is TGTGCCAGCAGCCGAGACGGGACAGGATTCACTGAAGCTTTCTTT. This codes for CASSRDGTGFTEAFF. This rearrangement joins TRBV11-2 to TRBJ1-1; 8 nucleotides line up with TRBD1. After removal of 5 bases from V and 4 bases from J, the junction contained 9 bases not matched to a gene. CDR1 and CDR2 from the germline V gene are SGHAT and FQNNGV. CDR3 length equals 15 residues.

This chain links TRBV5-4 with TRBJ1-2; D perhaps matches TRBD1 (5 bases). Germline loops: CDR1 SGHNT, CDR2 YYREEE (reference sequence). V gave up 4 bases and J gave up 2 bases, with 12 bases separating them. This CDR3 comprises 14 residues. CDR3 coding DNA: TGTGCCAGCAGCATTCTGACAGCCAACTATGGCTACACCTTC. This sequence encodes CASSILTANYGYTF.

A remark on this clone: This same CDR3 is encoded by further DNA sequences in the sample. This sequence joins TRBV6-1 and TRBJ1-5; 8 bases fit TRBD1. V dropped 6 bases and J dropped 4; count of bases not matched to a gene: 8. The CDR3 runs 15 residues. Germline lookup yields CDR1 MNHNS and CDR2 SASEGT. The CDR3 loop is CASSLWQGANQPQHF. The CDR3 coding sequence is TGTGCCAGCAGCCTATGGCAGGGGGCGAATCAGCCCCAGCATTTT.

This clone appeared a single time. The junction does not match germline at one end; this may be a read error. The chain combines TRBV7-9 with TRBJ2-1; possibly TRBD2 for D (6 bases). Germline loops: CDR1 SEHNR, CDR2 FQNEAQ (reference sequence). CDR3 length equals 13 residues. Here the CDR3 reads CASSLASIGSWIF. In DNA form, the CDR3 reads TGTGCCAGCAGCTTAGCGTCCATCGGGAGCTGGATCTTC.

This clone was seen only a few times. The CDR3 DNA is TGTGCCAGCAGCTCTACTCCGCTTTCTGGAAACACCATATATTTT. Its protein is CASSSTPLSGNTIYF. V is TRBV11-2 and J is TRBJ1-3; D not certain. The CDR3 loop spans 15 amino acids. Germline loops: CDR1 SGHAT, CDR2 FQNNGV. The V and J ends lost 4 bases and 1 base respectively, with 11 bases between them. Filled out from reference TRBV11-2 and TRBJ1-3, the complete variable domain reads EAGVAQSPRYKIIEKRQSVAFWCNPISGHATLYWYQQILGQGPKLLIQFQNNGVVDDSQLPKDRFSAERLKGVDSTLKIQPAKLEDSAVYLCASSSTPLSGNTIYFGEGSWLTVV.

The gene calls are TRBV9 and TRBJ1-2, with 8 nucleotides matching TRBD1. V lost 0 bases and J lost 5; bases outside the gene matches: 6. This CDR3 is built from 15 residues. Germline values: CDR1 SGDLS, CDR2 YYNGEE. The DNA for the CDR3 is TGTGCCAGCAGCGTAGGACAGGGGCCCGCTTATGGCTACACCTTC. This codes for CASSVGQGPAYGYTF.

This clone was observed once. The chain combines TRBV6-5 with TRBJ2-3; TRBD1 matches at 7 bases. Germline values: CDR1 MNHEY, CDR2 SVGAGI. The CDR3 is 12 residues long. J was trimmed by 7 bases and V by 5 bases; bases with no gene match: 3. DNA for the CDR3: TGTGCCAGCAGTGTGACAGGGAATACGCAGTATTTT. Translating it yields CASSVTGNTQYF.

The chain recombines TRBV29-1 with TRBJ2-7, with 9 bases aligning to TRBD1. Per the germline V gene, CDR1 is SQVTM and CDR2 is ANQGSEA. V lost 7 bases and J lost 7; bases outside the gene matches: 11. The CDR3 has 13 amino acids. CDR3 loop: CSARDRGRGEQYF. CDR3 nucleotides: TGCAGCGCCCGTGACAGGGGGAGAGGTGAGCAGTACTTC.

The chain recombines TRBV11-3 with TRBJ2-7, with 9 bases that match TRBD1. V lost 4 bases and J lost 6; bases outside the gene matches: 7. From germline, CDR1 is SGHNT and CDR2 YENEEA. There are 14 residues in the CDR3. The CDR3 here is CASSWGQGFFEQYF. The CDR3 DNA sequence: TGTGCCAGCAGCTGGGGACAGGGCTTCTTCGAGCAGTACTTC.

This chain connects TRBV2 to TRBJ2-7, with 9 bases identical to TRBD2. CDR1 and CDR2 from the germline V gene are SNHLY and FYNNEI. After removal of 6 bases from V and 3 bases from J, the junction contained 9 bases not matched to a gene. CDR3 size: 15 residues. The CDR3 sequence is CASRAGREGIYEQYF. The DNA for the CDR3 is TGTGCCAGCAGGGCCGGGCGGGAGGGGATCTACGAGCAGTACTTC. The entire variable domain, with the rest obtained from reference TRBV2 and TRBJ2-7, is as follows: EPEVTQTPSHQVTQMGQEVILRCVPISNHLYFYWYRQILGQKVEFLVSFYNNEISEKSEIFDDQFSVERPDGSNFTLKIRSTKLEDSAMYFCASRAGREGIYEQYFGPGTRLTVT.